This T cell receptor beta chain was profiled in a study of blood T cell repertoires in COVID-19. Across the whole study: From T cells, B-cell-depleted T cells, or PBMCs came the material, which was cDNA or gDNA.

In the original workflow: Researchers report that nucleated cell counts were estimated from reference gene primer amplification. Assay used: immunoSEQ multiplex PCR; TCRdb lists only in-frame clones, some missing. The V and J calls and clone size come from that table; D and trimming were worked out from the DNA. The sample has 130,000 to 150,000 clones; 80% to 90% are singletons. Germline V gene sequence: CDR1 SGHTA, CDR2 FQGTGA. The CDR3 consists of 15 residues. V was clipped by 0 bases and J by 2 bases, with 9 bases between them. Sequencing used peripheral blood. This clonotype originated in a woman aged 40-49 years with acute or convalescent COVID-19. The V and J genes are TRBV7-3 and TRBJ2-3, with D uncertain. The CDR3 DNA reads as TGTGCCAGCAGCTTAACTGGTACCTACACAGATACGCAGTATTTT. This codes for CASSLTGTYTDTQYF.